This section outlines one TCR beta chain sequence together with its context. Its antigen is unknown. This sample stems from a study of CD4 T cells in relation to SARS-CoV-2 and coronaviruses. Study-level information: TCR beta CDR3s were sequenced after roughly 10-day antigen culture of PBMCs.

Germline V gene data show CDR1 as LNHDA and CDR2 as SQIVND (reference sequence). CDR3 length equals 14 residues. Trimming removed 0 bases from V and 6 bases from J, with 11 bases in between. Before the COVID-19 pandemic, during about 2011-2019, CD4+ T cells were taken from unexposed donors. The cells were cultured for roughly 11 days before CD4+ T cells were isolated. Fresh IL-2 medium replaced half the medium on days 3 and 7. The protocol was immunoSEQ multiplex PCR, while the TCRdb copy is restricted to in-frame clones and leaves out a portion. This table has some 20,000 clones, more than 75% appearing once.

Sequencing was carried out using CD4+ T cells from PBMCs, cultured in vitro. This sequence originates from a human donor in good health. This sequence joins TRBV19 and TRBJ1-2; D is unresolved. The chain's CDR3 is CASSIEENLDGYTF. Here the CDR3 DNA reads TGTGCCAGTAGTATAGAGGAGAACCTTGATGGCTACACCTTC.